This TCR beta chain originates from a study of blood T cell repertoires in COVID-19. In the study overall: Whether acute or convalescent, the COVID-19 samples came from the United States, Italy and Spain.

In germline, CDR1 is MNHEY, CDR2 SMNVEV (reference sequence). The V and J ends lost 6 bases and 2 bases, in that order; junction bases with no gene match: 6. This CDR3 has 14 amino acids. TCRdb's table, derived via immunoSEQ multiplex PCR, lists solely in-frame clones and lacks some. In the table there are roughly 45,000 clones, under 95% of which are singletons. This clone was seen a single time. The chain has TRBV27 and TRBJ2-7; 8 positions agree with TRBD2. This TCR came from a man between 70 and 80 years old with active COVID-19. The sample taken for sequencing was peripheral blood. The CDR3 here is CASSPRTSPYEQYF. The CDR3 nucleotides read TGTGCCAGCAGCCCTAGGACTAGCCCCTACGAGCAGTACTTC.